The T cell receptor beta chain described here comes from a study of T cell responses to AZD1222 COVID-19 vaccine. Study-wide findings and caveats: Baseline seropositives among AZD1222 recipients totaled only 6 or 7.

Turning to this clone: Its target is unknown.

The CDR3 is 12 amino acids. Germline V CDR1 and CDR2: SGHDT, YYEEEE. Between the trimmed V and J ends, which lost 0 bases and 11 bases, there was a span of 11 bases. Only in-frame clones appear in the TCRdb table, and some are missing; sequencing was by immunoSEQ multiplex PCR. Here the sample spans over 150,000 clones, 92% being singletons. The sequencing used peripheral blood, collected on day 0 of MenACWY control vaccination. This chain uses TRBV5-6 with TRBJ1-1; D is possibly TRBD1 (5 bases). This clonotype was sampled from an adult in good health. This CDR3 is CASSLAFGGAFF. For the CDR3, the DNA is TGTGCCAGCAGCTTGGCATTCGGGGGGGCTTTCTTT.